The rows below give T cell receptor beta chains drawn from one sample of a study of cytomegalovirus exposure and HLA in healthy donors. The table came from immunoSEQ multiplex PCR; TCRdb's copy has only in-frame clones and leaves some out. The table has about 160,000 clones, under 85% seen once. Sequencing input: PBMCs. These receptors all come from a woman in her thirties in good health and CMV-seronegative. Each CDR3 is given with its conserved first and last residue. D genes are given only for firm matches. Some rows mark clone size as missing; the rest say once, few, many or name a class of expanded clone.

cdr3_length j_call clone_size v_call d_call cdr3_nt cdr3_aa
15 TRBJ1-5 once TRBV4-1 TRBD1 TGCGCCAGCAGCCACAGGGACAGGGGTAATCAGCCCCAGCATTTT CASSHRDRGNQPQHF
21 TRBJ2-6 . TRBV4-2 . TGTGCCAGCAGCCAGGAAGCTTTCGGACGTTCACTGATCTCTGGGGCCAACGGCCTGACTTTC CASSQEAFGRSLISGANGLTF
15 TRBJ1-5 . TRBV7-9 TRBD1 TGTGCCAGCAGCTTGACAGGGGGCGCAGATCAGCCCCAGCATTTT CASSLTGGADQPQHF
15 TRBJ2-5 . TRBV30 . TGTGCCTGGAGTGTACGGGTGACAGGCCAAGAGACCCAGTACTTC CAWSVRVTGQETQYF
15 TRBJ2-1 once TRBV2 TRBD2 TGTGCCAGCAGCAGAGCGGGGGGGCCTCTGAGTGAGCAGTTCTTC CASSRAGGPLSEQFF
15 TRBJ1-6 once TRBV18 TRBD1 TGTGCCAGCTCCCCCGGGACAGGAAATAATTCACCCCTCCACTTT CASSPGTGNNSPLHF
14 TRBJ2-7 . TRBV11-2 . TGTGCCAGCAGCTCCTACATCGGGGAAGGCGAGCAGTACTTC CASSSYIGEGEQYF
14 TRBJ2-1 . TRBV7-9 TRBD2 TGTGCCAGCAGCCCCCTAGGGGGGGTAGCGGGGAAGGTCTTC CASSPLGGVAGKVF
15 TRBJ1-1 . TRBV5-1 TRBD1 TGCGCCAGCAGCTGGGGGGACAGGGCAAACAATGAAGCTTTCTTT CASSWGDRANNEAFF
15 TRBJ1-2 . TRBV9 . TGTGCCAGCAGCGTAGACTCCCTTGACAGTCACGGCTACACCTTC CASSVDSLDSHGYTF
13 TRBJ1-2 . TRBV27 . TGTGCCAGCAGTTTCTGGGGGGACTATGGCTACACCTTC CASSFWGDYGYTF
12 TRBJ2-1 . TRBV7-3 TRBD2 TGTGCCAGCAGCCAGTCGGGGGGAGAGCAGTTCTTC CASSQSGGEQFF
15 TRBJ1-3 . TRBV6-1 . TGTGCCAGCAGTGGGCGGCTGAACTCTGGAAACACCATATATTTT CASSGRLNSGNTIYF
13 TRBJ1-6 . TRBV30 TRBD1 TGTGCTTGGGGCGGACAGGGAAATTCACCCCTCCACTTT CAWGGQGNSPLHF